This TCR beta chain originates from a study of shared clonotypes between healthy human individuals. Study-level results: Having only a few donors restricted how much genetic and exposure-history diversity was captured.

CDR1 and CDR2 (germline): LGHNA, YSLEER. This CDR3 has 15 amino acids. Trimming stripped 0 bases from V and 5 bases from J, with 13 bases between. This table comes from immunoSEQ multiplex PCR, and its TCRdb copy is limited to in-frame clones, with some not included. The sample lists about 2.3 million clones; approximately 95% were seen once. Remarks on this clone: Its antigen is not known. This CDR3 is also generated by other DNA sequences in the sample.

The specimen was naive CD4+ T cells from PBMCs. The sample's subset: CD45RA+ positively selected. The source is a man younger than 35 in good health. Some clones in this sample may be carry-over from other donors' samples. The chain couples TRBV4-3 to TRBJ1-1, with D possibly being TRBD1 (5 bases). The CDR3 bases are TGCGCCAGCAGCCAAGATCTGCAGGGTGGGACTGAAGCTTTCTTT. This translates into CASSQDLQGGTEAFF.